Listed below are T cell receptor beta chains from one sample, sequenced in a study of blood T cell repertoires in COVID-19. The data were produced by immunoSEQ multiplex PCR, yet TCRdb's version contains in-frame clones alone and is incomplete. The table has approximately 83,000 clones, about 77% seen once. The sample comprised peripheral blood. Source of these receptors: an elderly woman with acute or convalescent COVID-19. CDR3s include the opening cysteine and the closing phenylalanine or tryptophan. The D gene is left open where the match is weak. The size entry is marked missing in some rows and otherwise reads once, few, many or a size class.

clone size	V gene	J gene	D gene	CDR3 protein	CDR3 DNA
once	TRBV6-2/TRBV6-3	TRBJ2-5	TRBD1	CASSYFPNLQGAGETQYF	TGTGCCAGCAGTTATTTTCCCAACCTACAGGGGGCTGGGGAGACCCAGTACTTC
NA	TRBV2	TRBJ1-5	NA	CASSDGNQPQHF	TGTGCCAGCAGTGACGGGAATCAGCCCCAGCATTTT
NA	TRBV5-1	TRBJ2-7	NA	CASSPLASASTIAYEQYF	TGCGCCAGCAGCCCCCTGGCTTCAGCGTCAACTATAGCCTACGAGCAGTACTTC
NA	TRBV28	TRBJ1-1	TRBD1	CASSQQGAEGTEAFF	TGTGCCAGCAGTCAACAGGGGGCGGAGGGCACTGAAGCTTTCTTT
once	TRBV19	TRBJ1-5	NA	CASRRGGGVDSNQPQHF	TGTGCCAGTAGAAGGGGGGGTGGGGTAGATAGCAATCAGCCCCAGCATTTT
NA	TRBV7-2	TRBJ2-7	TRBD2	CASSLSALAGDEQYF	TGTGCCAGCAGCTTATCGGCGCTAGCGGGAGACGAGCAGTACTTC
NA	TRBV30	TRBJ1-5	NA	CAWSGPGQTINQPQHF	TGTGCCTGGAGTGGACCTGGACAGACCATCAATCAGCCCCAGCATTTT
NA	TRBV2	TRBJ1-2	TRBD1	CASSIRDRFYGYTF	TGTGCCAGCAGTATCCGGGACAGATTCTATGGCTACACCTTC
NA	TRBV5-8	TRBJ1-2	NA	CASSLVGRAYGYTF	TGTGCCAGCAGCTTGGTAGGCAGGGCTTACGGCTACACCTTC
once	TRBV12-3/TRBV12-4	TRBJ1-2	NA	CASSLLGAGGYTF	TGTGCCAGCAGTTTATTGGGGGCCGGGGGCTACACCTTC
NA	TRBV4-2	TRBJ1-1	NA	CASSHTITGAEAFF	TGTGCCAGCAGCCATACGATTACGGGGGCTGAAGCTTTCTTT
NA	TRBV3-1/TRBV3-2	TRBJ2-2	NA	CASSRTEATGELFF	TGTGCCAGCAGTCGGACAGAAGCCACCGGGGAGCTGTTTTTT
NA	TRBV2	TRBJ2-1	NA	CASAARTASYNEQFF	TGTGCCAGCGCTGCTCGGACTGCCTCCTACAATGAGCAGTTCTTC
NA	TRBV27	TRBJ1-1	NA	CASSRPAGGLNTEAFF	TGTGCCAGCAGTCGACCCGCCGGGGGGCTGAACACTGAAGCTTTCTTT
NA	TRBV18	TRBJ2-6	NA	CASSPGEANVLTF	TGTGCCAGCTCCCCTGGAGAGGCCAACGTCCTGACTTTC
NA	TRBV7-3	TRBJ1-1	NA	CASSPTGLNTEAFF	TGTGCCAGCAGCCCGACAGGTTTGAACACTGAAGCTTTCTTT
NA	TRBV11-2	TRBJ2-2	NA	CASSQWTANTGELFF	TGTGCCAGCAGCCAATGGACAGCGAACACCGGGGAGCTGTTTTTT
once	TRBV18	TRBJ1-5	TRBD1	CASSIQPGQGLGANQPQHF	TGTGCCAGCTCAATTCAGCCGGGACAGGGCCTAGGAGCGAATCAGCCCCAGCATTTT
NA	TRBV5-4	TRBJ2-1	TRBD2	CASSLASGGSSYNEQFF	TGTGCCAGCAGCTTGGCTAGCGGGGGGAGCTCCTACAATGAGCAGTTCTTC
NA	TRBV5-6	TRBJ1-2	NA	CASSLEGRGSYGYTF	TGTGCCAGCAGCTTGGAAGGGAGGGGTAGCTATGGCTACACCTTC
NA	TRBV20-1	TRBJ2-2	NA	CSASLGGINTGELFF	TGCAGTGCTAGTCTGGGCGGGATAAACACCGGGGAGCTGTTTTTT
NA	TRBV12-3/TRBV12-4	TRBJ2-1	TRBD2	CASRIGGFGEQFF	TGTGCCAGCAGGATCGGGGGGTTCGGGGAGCAGTTCTTC
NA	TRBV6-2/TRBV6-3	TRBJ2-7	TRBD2	CASSFYTLRGGSYEQYF	TGTGCCAGCAGTTTCTATACCCTTCGGGGGGGCTCCTACGAGCAGTACTTC
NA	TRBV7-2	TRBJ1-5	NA	CASSQSVDQPQHF	TGTGCCAGCAGCCAAAGCGTGGATCAGCCCCAGCATTTT
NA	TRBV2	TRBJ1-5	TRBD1	CASGDRGNQPQHF	TGTGCCAGCGGTGACAGGGGCAATCAGCCCCAGCATTTT
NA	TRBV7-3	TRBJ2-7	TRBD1	CASSLTGTGSYEQYF	TGTGCCAGCAGCTTAACGGGGACAGGGAGCTACGAGCAGTACTTC
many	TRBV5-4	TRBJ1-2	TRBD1	CASSLSIQGAWHGYTF	TGTGCCAGCAGCTTGTCCATACAGGGGGCCTGGCATGGCTACACCTTC
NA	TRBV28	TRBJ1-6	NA	CASSSLNSPLHF	TGTGCCAGCAGTTCGTTAAATTCACCCCTCCACTTT
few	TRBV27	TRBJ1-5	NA	CASSLPGQPQHF	TGTGCCAGCAGTCTCCCGGGACAGCCCCAGCATTTT
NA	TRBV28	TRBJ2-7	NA	CASSPGDGAFPLYEQYF	TGTGCCAGCAGTCCCGGAGATGGGGCCTTCCCCCTTTACGAGCAGTACTTC
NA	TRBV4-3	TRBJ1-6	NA	CASSQGRRNSPLHF	TGCGCCAGCAGCCAAGGGCGGAGAAATTCACCCCTCCACTTT
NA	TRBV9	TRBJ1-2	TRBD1	CASSGISTGGSGYTF	TGTGCCAGCAGCGGGATATCTACAGGGGGCAGTGGCTACACCTTC
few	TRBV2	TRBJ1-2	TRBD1	CASTEVGTGAGGIGYTF	TGTGCCAGCACCGAAGTGGGGACAGGGGCCGGGGGGATAGGCTACACCTTC
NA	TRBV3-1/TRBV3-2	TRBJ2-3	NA	CASSQLRISTDTQYF	TGTGCCAGCAGCCAATTGCGGATATCCACAGATACGCAGTATTTT
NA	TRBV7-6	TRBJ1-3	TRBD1	CASSPGQGLGNTIYF	TGTGCCAGCAGCCCGGGACAGGGGTTAGGAAACACCATATATTTT
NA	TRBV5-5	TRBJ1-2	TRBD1	CASSSWTGVYGYTF	TGTGCCAGCAGCTCATGGACAGGCGTCTATGGCTACACCTTC
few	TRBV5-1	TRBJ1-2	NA	CASRDSYGYTF	TGCGCCAGCAGGGACAGCTATGGCTACACCTTC
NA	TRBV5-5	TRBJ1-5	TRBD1	CASSLWEGQGSGSNQPQHF	TGTGCCAGCAGCCTATGGGAAGGACAGGGGTCGGGCAGCAATCAGCCCCAGCATTTT
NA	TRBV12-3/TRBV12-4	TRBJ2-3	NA	CASSLWADTQYF	TGTGCCAGCAGTTTGTGGGCCGATACGCAGTATTTT
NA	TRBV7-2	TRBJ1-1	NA	CASSSRGGRANTEAFF	TGTGCCAGCAGCTCGAGGGGGGGCAGGGCGAACACTGAAGCTTTCTTT